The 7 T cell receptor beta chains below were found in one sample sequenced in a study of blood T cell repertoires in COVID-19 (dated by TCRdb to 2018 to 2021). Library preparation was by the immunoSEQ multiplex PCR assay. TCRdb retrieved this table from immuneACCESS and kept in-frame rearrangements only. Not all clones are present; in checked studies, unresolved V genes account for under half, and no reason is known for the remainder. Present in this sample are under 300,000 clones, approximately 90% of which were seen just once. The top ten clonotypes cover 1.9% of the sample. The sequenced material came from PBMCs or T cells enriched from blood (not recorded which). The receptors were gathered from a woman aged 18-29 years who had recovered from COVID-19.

The CDR3 DNA follows: TGTGCTAGCTGTAGGGACAGGGAGGGAGATACGCAGTATTTT. Translation gives CASCRDREGDTQYF. The chain links TRBV12-5 to TRBJ2-3, with 9 bases lining up with TRBD1. J gave up 5 bases and V 9 bases, and 9 bases lay outside the gene matches. Germline CDR1 is LGHNT and CDR2 is FRNRAP. CDR3 length equals 14 residues.

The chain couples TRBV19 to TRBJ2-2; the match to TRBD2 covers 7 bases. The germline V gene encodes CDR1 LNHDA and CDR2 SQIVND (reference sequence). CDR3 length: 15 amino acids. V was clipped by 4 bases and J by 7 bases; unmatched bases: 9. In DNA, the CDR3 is TGTGCCAGTAGTACCGCGGGGGTAAATGTCGGGGAGCTGTTTTTT. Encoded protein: CASSTAGVNVGELFF. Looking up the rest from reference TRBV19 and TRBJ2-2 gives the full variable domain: DGGITQSPKYLFRKEGQNVTLSCEQNLNHDAMYWYRQDPGQGLRLIYYSQIVNDFQKGDIAEGYSVSREKKESFPLTVTSAQKNPTAFYLCASSTAGVNVGELFFGEGSRLTVL.

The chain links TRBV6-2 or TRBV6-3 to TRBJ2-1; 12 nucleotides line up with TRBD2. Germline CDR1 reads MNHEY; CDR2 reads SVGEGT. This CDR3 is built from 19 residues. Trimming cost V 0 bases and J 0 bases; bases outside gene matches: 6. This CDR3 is CASSYSTSGGLSSYNEQFF. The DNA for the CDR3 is TGTGCCAGCAGTTACTCGACTAGCGGGGGACTAAGCTCCTACAATGAGCAGTTCTTC.

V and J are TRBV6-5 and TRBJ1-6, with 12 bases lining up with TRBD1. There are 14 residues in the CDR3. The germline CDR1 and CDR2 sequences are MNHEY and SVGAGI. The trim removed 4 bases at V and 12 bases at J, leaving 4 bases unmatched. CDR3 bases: TGTGCCAGCAGTTCGGGGACAGGGGGCCGACCCCTCCACTTT. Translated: CASSSGTGGRPLHF.

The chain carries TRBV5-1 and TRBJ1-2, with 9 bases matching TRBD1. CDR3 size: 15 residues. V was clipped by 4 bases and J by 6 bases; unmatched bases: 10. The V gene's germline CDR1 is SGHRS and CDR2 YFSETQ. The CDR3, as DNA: TGCGCCAGCAGCGGGTGGACAGGGGCAGGTGATGGCTACACCTTC. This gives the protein CASSGWTGAGDGYTF.

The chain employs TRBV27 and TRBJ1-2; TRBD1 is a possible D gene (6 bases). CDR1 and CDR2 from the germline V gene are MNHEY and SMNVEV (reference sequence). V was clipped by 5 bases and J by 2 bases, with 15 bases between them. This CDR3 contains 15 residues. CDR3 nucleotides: TGTGCCAGCAGTCCCGGGGGGCAGGCAAACTATGGCTACACCTTC. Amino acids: CASSPGGQANYGYTF.

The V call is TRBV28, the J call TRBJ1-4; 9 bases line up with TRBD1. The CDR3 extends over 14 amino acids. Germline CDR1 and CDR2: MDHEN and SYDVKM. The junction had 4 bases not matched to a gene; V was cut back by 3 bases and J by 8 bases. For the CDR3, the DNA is TGTGCCAGCAGTTTGGAGACAGGGGGAGAAAAACTGTTTTTT. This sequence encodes CASSLETGGEKLFF.